This T cell receptor (beta chain) was recovered during a study of identical twins. After template switching added a universal primer site, the resulting cDNA carried unique molecular identifiers. TCRdb re-called the 5' RACE reads through MiXCR, storing one row per CDR3 protein. The sample holds 1,800,000 or so distinct CDR3 sequences, about 30% seen once. Looked up from germline, CDR1 is SQVTM and CDR2 is ANQGSEA. The CDR3 has 12 residues. Between the trimmed V and J ends, which lost 2 bases and 13 bases, there was a span of 15 bases. This clonotype was picked up one time. The antigen is unknown. Findings and caveats of the study: The study based its conclusions on cross-sectional statistical analysis and did not follow the same donors. There was an excess of low generation probability in the out-of-frame alpha sequences that twins shared. Cord blood beta clonotypes that were abundant carried fewer insertions, and memory repertoires showed no such trend.

The sequence came from a newborn girl in good health. The sample taken for sequencing was cord blood. The rearrangement joins TRBV29-1 to TRBJ2-1, with D possibly being TRBD2 (6 bases). The CDR3 DNA sequence: TGCAGCGTTGAATATCCGGGAGAGACCCAGTTCTTC. Amino acids: CSVEYPGETQFF.